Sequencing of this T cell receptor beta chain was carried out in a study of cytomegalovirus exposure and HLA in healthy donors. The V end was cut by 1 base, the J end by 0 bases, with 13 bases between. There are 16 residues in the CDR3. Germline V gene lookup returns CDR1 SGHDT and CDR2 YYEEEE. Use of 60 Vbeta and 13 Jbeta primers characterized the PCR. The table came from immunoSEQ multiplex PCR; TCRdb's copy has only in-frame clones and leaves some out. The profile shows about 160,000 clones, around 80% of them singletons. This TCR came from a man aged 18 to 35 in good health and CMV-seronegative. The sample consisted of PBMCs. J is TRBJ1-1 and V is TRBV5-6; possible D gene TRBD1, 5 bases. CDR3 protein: CASSLRQGRVNTEAFF. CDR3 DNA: TGTGCCAGCAGCTTGCGTCAGGGAAGAGTGAACACTGAAGCTTTCTTT.